Following are 4 T cell receptor beta chains from one sample sequenced in a study of blood T cell repertoires in COVID-19. Data came from immunoSEQ multiplex PCR; TCRdb stores just in-frame clones and leaves some out. Altogether around 200,000 clones are present, 80% to 90% being singletons, with the ten largest covering less than 3%. Input material: peripheral blood. These receptors all stem from a man aged 50-59 years with active or convalescent COVID-19.

The chain has TRBV9 and TRBJ1-5; D is ambiguous. The CDR3 has 15 amino acids. The V end lost 2 bases, the J end lost 0 bases, and 9 bases lay between the germline ends. In germline, CDR1 is SGDLS, CDR2 YYNGEE. The CDR3 region is CASSVGGFSNQPQHF. DNA of the CDR3: TGTGCCAGCAGCGTGGGAGGGTTTAGCAATCAGCCCCAGCATTTT.

The chain joins TRBV1 to TRBJ1-5; TRBD1, the table's D call, lacks a check against the DNA. TRBV1 counts as a pseudogene. The CDR3 is made up of 17 amino acids. CDR3 residues: CTSSQDIWQGNNQPQHF. CDR3 bases: TGCACCAGCAGCCAAGATATATGGCAGGGTAACAATCAGCCCCAGCATTTT.

V gene TRBV5-1 combines with J gene TRBJ1-2; D is uncertain. The germline V gene has CDR1 SGHRS and CDR2 YFSETQ. Between the trimmed V and J ends, which lost 0 bases and 6 bases, there was a span of 18 bases. This CDR3 region has 16 residues. The CDR3 spells CASSLVAGRYSNGYTF. For the CDR3, the DNA is TGCGCCAGCAGCTTGGTGGCCGGGAGGTACTCGAATGGCTACACCTTC.

V usage is TRBV28 and J usage is TRBJ1-2; D is possibly TRBD1 (6 bases). The CDR3 has 14 amino acids. The V gene's germline CDR1 is MDHEN and CDR2 SYDVKM. Trimming removed 3 bases from V and 3 bases from J, with 11 bases in between. For the CDR3, the DNA is TGTGCCAGCAGTTTTTTGGACAGCTACTATGGCTACACCTTC. It encodes CASSFLDSYYGYTF.